This T cell receptor beta chain comes out of a study of blood T cell repertoires in COVID-19. On the study more broadly: The United States, Italy and Spain were the sources of the acute and convalescent COVID-19 samples. In each case, the material was cDNA or gDNA derived from T cells, B-cell-depleted T cells, or PBMCs.

The germline V gene encodes CDR1 SEHNR and CDR2 FQNEAQ (reference sequence). The CDR3 contains 15 residues. V was cut by 5 bases and J by 1 base, with 11 bases left in between. Measured with immunoSEQ multiplex PCR; TCRdb has only the in-frame clones, and not every one. This sample yields about 380,000 clones, of which about 90% are seen a single time; just under 3% belongs to the top ten. Participants spanned ages roughly 18 to 95 years and resided in some 22 US areas. The sequenced sample was PBMCs or T cells enriched from blood (not recorded which). The chain combines TRBV7-9 with TRBJ2-2, with no clear D. The source is a woman aged 25-40 years who had recovered from COVID-19. CDR3 bases: TGTGCCAGCAGCAGCGTGGCAGTGAACACCGGGGAGCTGTTTTTT. Translated, it gives CASSSVAVNTGELFF.